This is a list of T cell receptor beta chains from one sample in a study of cytomegalovirus exposure and HLA in healthy donors. Assay used: immunoSEQ multiplex PCR; TCRdb lists only in-frame clones, some missing. Recorded here are 150,000 to 200,000 clones; the top ten clones represent 0.75% to 0.85%. Sequenced input: PBMCs. Receptors originate from a woman aged 18-29 years in good health and CMV-seropositive. CDR3s include the opening cysteine and the closing phenylalanine or tryptophan. D genes are given only for firm matches.

>TRBV27|.|TRBJ1-1
TGTGCCAGCACCGGACGTCGGGGGTTGAGTGCTTTCTTT
CASTGRRGLSAFF
>TRBV19|TRBD1|TRBJ1-2
TGTGCCACTCGACAGGACAGGGCCAACTATGGCTACACCTTC
CATRQDRANYGYTF
>TRBV6-1|.|TRBJ1-1
TGTGCCGCGTCCGGACTAATCTGGGGACAAGCTTTCTTT
CAASGLIWGQAFF
>TRBV7-6|.|TRBJ2-7
TGTGCCAGCAGCGACGGGGGAAACTACTACGAGCAGTACTTC
CASSDGGNYYEQYF
>TRBV7-9|.|TRBJ2-5
TGTGCCAGCAGACTCTCAGGGGCTCAAGAGACCCAGTACTTC
CASRLSGAQETQYF
>TRBV7-9|.|TRBJ2-7
TGTGCCAGCAGAGAAGAAGGCAGGCACTCCTACGAGCAGTACTTC
CASREEGRHSYEQYF
>TRBV27|.|TRBJ1-6
TGTGCCAGCAGTTTATACTTCCCCAGGGCCGGGAGCTCACCCCTCCACTTT
CASSLYFPRAGSSPLHF
>TRBV30|.|TRBJ1-5
TGTGCCTGGAGTCTAGGGGGTAACCAGCCCCAGCATTTT
CAWSLGGNQPQHF
>TRBV7-9|TRBD2|TRBJ2-5
TGTGCCAGCAGCTTAGGAGTAGCGGGGGGGCAAGAGACCCAGTACTTC
CASSLGVAGGQETQYF
>TRBV7-2|TRBD1|TRBJ1-2
TGTGCCAGCAGCGCCCTCGGGACAGTCACTGGCTACACCTTC
CASSALGTVTGYTF
>TRBV9|TRBD1|TRBJ1-4
TGTGCCAGCAGCGTCCTCGGACAGGGGAGGGAAAAACTGTTTTTT
CASSVLGQGREKLFF
>TRBV4-3|TRBD2|TRBJ2-2
TGCGCCAGCAGCAACGGACTAGGCGACGGGGAGCTGTTTTTT
CASSNGLGDGELFF
>TRBV2|.|TRBJ2-7
TGTGCCAGCAACTCCCAAGTATCCTACGAGCAGTACTTC
CASNSQVSYEQYF
>TRBV7-9|TRBD2|TRBJ2-5
TGTGCCAGCCGCACAGCAGGGAGGGGACCAGAGACCCAGTACTTC
CASRTAGRGPETQYF
>TRBV7-9|TRBD2|TRBJ2-1
TGTGCCAGCAGCTCTGCCCCACTAGCGGGACCCTACAATGAGCAGTTCTTC
CASSSAPLAGPYNEQFF
>TRBV6-5|.|TRBJ2-7
TGTGCCAGCAGTTACGGGGGACATCCATCCTACGAGCAGTACTTC
CASSYGGHPSYEQYF
>TRBV20-1|.|TRBJ1-2
TGCAGTGCAAACGGACTCTATGGCTACACCTTC
CSANGLYGYTF
>TRBV19|.|TRBJ1-1
TGTGCCAGTGACCAGGGGAAACTGAACACTGAAGCTTTCTTT
CASDQGKLNTEAFF
>TRBV9|.|TRBJ1-1
TGTGCCAGCAGCGAGGGGGGGGCTGGTACTGAAGCTTTCTTT
CASSEGGAGTEAFF
>TRBV7-2|.|TRBJ2-3
TGTGCCAGCAGCTCGATGTGGGAGTCCACAGATACGCAGTATTTT
CASSSMWESTDTQYF